This TCR beta chain was sequenced for a study of blood T cell repertoires in COVID-19. Trimming took 5 bases from V and 1 from J; bases not matched to a gene: 10. CDR3 length equals 17 residues. In germline, CDR1 is SGHRS, CDR2 YFSETQ. Sequencing was performed with immunoSEQ multiplex PCR; in TCRdb, only in-frame clones are kept and a portion is missing. This table has fewer than 250,000 clones, 84% appearing once. This sequence originates from a woman in her thirties who had recovered from COVID-19. The rearrangement links TRBV5-1 to TRBJ2-1, with TRBD1 identical over 9 bases. The material sequenced was PBMCs or T cells enriched from blood (not recorded which). The CDR3 coding sequence is TGCGCCAGCAGGGCCGGGGGGACAGGGAAATCCTACAATGAGCAGTTCTTC. Encoded protein: CASRAGGTGKSYNEQFF. The whole variable domain, remainder taken from reference TRBV5-1 and TRBJ2-1, is KAGVTQTPRYLIKTRGQQVTLSCSPISGHRSVSWYQQTPGQGLQFLFEYFSETQRNKGNFPGRFSGRQFSNSRSEMNVSTLELGDSALYLCASRAGGTGKSYNEQFFGPGTRLTVL.